This T cell receptor (beta chain) was obtained from a study of blood T cells in healthy people across ages. The CDR3 has 16 residues. Trimming cost V 0 bases and J 3 bases; bases outside gene matches: 5. The V gene's germline CDR1 is MDHEN and CDR2 SYDVKM. A second PCR of 7 to 11 cycles used a sample-barcoded 5' primer and a J-beta primer mix. Each CDR3 protein is one row after TCRdb ran MiXCR on the 5' RACE reads. The sample shows around 750,000 distinct CDR3 sequences, about 53% of them seen only once. This clonotype has more than one count but fewer than ten. This clonotype was sampled from a man older than 75 in good health. The sample taken for sequencing was blood. J is TRBJ2-7 and V is TRBV28; 10 positions match TRBD2. CDR3 sequence: CASSLWSLAGDYEQYF. CDR3 coding DNA: TGTGCCAGCAGTTTATGGTCGCTAGCGGGAGACTACGAGCAGTACTTC.